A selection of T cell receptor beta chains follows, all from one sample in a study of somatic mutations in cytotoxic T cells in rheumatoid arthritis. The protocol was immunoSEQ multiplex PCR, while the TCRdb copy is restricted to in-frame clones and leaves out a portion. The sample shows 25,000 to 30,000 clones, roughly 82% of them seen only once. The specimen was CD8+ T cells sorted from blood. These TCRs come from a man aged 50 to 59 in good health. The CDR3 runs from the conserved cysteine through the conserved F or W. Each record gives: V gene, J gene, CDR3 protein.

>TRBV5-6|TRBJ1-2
CASSLGFTGHGYTF
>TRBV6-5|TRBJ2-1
CASSYSSDSYNEQFF
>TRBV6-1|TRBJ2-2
CASSEPLSDGRRSGELFF
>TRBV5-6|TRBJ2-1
CASESGGRYNEQFF
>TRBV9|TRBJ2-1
CASSVGGSGNWQFF
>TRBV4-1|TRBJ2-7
CASSQETGLGYEQYF
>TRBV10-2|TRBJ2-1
CASSEWGGEQFF
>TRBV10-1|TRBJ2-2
CASSENLGGRPTGELFF
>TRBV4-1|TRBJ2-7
CASSQEPPGAGGLYEQYF
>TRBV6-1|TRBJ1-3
CASSEDRGFGNTIYF
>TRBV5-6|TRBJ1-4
CASSSFTGTDF
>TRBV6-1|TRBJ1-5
CASSQWGVHQPQHF
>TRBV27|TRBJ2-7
CASSLFGTLSYEQYF
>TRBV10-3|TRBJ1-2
CAISETLYREEDYGYTF
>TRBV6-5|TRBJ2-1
CASSYSSRGVEQFF
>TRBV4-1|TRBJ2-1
CASSQVSGRNNEQFF
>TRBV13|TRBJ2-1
CASSLTLDAQEFF
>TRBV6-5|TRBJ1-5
CASSYWQGQPQHF
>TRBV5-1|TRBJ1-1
CASSLRQGGRNTEAFF
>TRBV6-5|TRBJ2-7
CASSYSDTSYEQYF
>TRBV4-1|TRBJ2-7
CASSVRDLSTYEQYF
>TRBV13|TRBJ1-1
CASSLGAGANTEAFF
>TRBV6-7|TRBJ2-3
CASSPTGRRGSTDTQYF
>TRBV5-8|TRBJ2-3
CASSWDRGDTQYF
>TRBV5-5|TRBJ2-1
CASSLEGGFTYNEQFF
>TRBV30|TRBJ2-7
CAWSAGTSDKYEQYF
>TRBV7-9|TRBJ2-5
CASSLKGKRNQETQYF
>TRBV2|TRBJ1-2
CASIPGQTGYTF
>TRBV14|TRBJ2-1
CASSFRHPQYNEQFF
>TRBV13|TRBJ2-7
CASSLITGRREQYF
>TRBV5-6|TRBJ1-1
CASSPGGVIFTEAFF
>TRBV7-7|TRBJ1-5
CASSIYTGDSNQPQHF
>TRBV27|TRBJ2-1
CASSFGGNLNEQFF
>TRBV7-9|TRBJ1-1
CASSHPAGGVSLAAFF
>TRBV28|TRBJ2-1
CASSLWGKSTGNEQFF
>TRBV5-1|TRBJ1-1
CASSLIRQGDTEAFF
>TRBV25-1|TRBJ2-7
CASSHRIFYEQYF
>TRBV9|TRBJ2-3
CASSAATGGGTDTQYF
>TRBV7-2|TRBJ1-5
CASSPRGQFSNQPQHF
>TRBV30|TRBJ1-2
CAWSAGTANYGYTF
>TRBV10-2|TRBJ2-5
CASKGLSGETQYF